Below, one TCR beta chain is given with its context. Germline V lookup: CDR1 SGHRS, CDR2 YFSETQ. The CDR3 extends over 14 amino acids. V lost 4 bases, J lost 7 bases, and 6 bases stayed unmatched. The sample comes from a study of blood T cell repertoires in COVID-19. How the authors handled the data: Counts of nucleated cells, estimated from reference gene primer amplification, were obtained. The data were produced by immunoSEQ multiplex PCR, yet TCRdb's version contains in-frame clones alone and is incomplete. From that table come the V and J calls and clone size; the DNA was used to work out D and trimming. The sample has about 210,000 clones, around 83% seen once.

The source is a man in his forties or fifties with active or convalescent COVID-19. Material: peripheral blood. The gene calls are TRBV5-1 and TRBJ1-5, with 9 positions matching TRBD1. In DNA form, the CDR3 reads TGCGCCAGCAGCGGGGGGACAGGGAACCAGCCCCAGCATTTT. It encodes CASSGGTGNQPQHF. Looking up the rest from reference TRBV5-1 and TRBJ1-5 gives the full variable domain: KAGVTQTPRYLIKTRGQQVTLSCSPISGHRSVSWYQQTPGQGLQFLFEYFSETQRNKGNFPGRFSGRQFSNSRSEMNVSTLELGDSALYLCASSGGTGNQPQHFGDGTRLSIL.